Listed below are T cell receptor beta chains from one sample, sequenced in a study of shared clonotypes between healthy human individuals. Clones were sequenced by immunoSEQ multiplex PCR, and TCRdb holds only the in-frame ones, with some missing. The sample shows 2.5 million or so clones, approximately 90% of them seen only once. Sequencing was carried out using naive CD4+ T cells sorted from blood. Every receptor here comes from a man between 18 and 35 years old in good health. CDR3s include the opening cysteine and the closing phenylalanine or tryptophan. The order of the fields is D gene, CDR3 length, V gene, J gene, CDR3 protein. D genes are given only for firm matches.

TRBD1	20	TRBV18	TRBJ1-3	CASSFLPGQGSPVSGNTIYF
TRBD2	18	TRBV7-9	TRBJ2-1	CASSYRSGTSGGTNEQFF
TRBD2	17	TRBV7-2	TRBJ2-7	CASSLGAVAGAPYEQYF
TRBD1	16	TRBV4-1	TRBJ1-1	CASSKGQGFMNTEAFF
.	15	TRBV18	TRBJ1-2	CASSPGLAGNYGYTF
TRBD1	17	TRBV4-1	TRBJ2-2	CASSQERTGANTGELFF
.	14	TRBV13	TRBJ1-6	CASSGGTVDSPLHF
.	14	TRBV30	TRBJ2-7	CAWSRGPPLGEQYF
.	15	TRBV18	TRBJ1-2	CASSPYGRTNYGYTF
TRBD1	13	TRBV2	TRBJ2-2	CASSRDSTGELFF
TRBD2	15	TRBV27	TRBJ2-5	CASNPGLGNQETQYF
TRBD2	17	TRBV19	TRBJ2-1	CASSMQLAGASYNEQFF
.	13	TRBV30	TRBJ2-2	CAWSVLTAGELFF
TRBD2	18	TRBV2	TRBJ2-1	CASRAHDSGGARYNEQFF
TRBD2	16	TRBV7-8	TRBJ2-1	CASSLNLAGGVNEQFF
TRBD1	16	TRBV7-2	TRBJ1-6	CASSSKVGTGGPPLHF
.	14	TRBV27	TRBJ2-7	CASSSGPTSYEQYF
.	14	TRBV18	TRBJ2-7	CASKKARQAYEQYF
TRBD1	16	TRBV5-4	TRBJ2-1	CASSSTGTGGLNEQFF
TRBD1	15	TRBV27	TRBJ1-4	CASRGTAATNEKLFF
.	12	TRBV5-4	TRBJ2-1	CASSLEGGVQFF
TRBD2	16	TRBV5-4	TRBJ2-2	CASSPVAGAIIGELFF